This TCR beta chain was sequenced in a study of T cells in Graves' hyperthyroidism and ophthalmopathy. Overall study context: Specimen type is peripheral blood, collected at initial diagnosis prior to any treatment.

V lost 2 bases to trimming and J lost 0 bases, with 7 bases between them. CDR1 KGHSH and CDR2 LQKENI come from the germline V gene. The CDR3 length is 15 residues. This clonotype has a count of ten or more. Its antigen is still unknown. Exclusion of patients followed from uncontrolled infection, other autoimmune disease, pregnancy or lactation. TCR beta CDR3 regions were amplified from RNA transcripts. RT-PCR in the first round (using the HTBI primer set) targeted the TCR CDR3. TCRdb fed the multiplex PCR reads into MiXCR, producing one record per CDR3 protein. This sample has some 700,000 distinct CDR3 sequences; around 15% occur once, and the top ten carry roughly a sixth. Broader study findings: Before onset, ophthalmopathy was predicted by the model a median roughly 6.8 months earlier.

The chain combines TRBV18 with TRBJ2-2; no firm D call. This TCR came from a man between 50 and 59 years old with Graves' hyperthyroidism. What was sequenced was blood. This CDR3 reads CASSPVQTNTGELFF. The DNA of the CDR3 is TGTGCCAGCTCACCAGTCCAGACGAACACCGGGGAGCTGTTTTTT.